This T cell receptor beta chain was obtained from a study of T cell responses to AZD1222 COVID-19 vaccine. Study findings and constraints: Only five or six AZD1222 recipients tested seropositive at baseline. Repertoire samples came only from after the peak T cell response. A mostly white British donor set with more females was recruited, and clonal diversity was possibly underestimated. Spike-specific TCR breadth and depth grew following two AZD1222 doses.

Germline-derived CDR1 and CDR2 are SGHAT and FQNNGV. This CDR3 region has 18 residues. V lost 1 base and J lost 5; bases outside the gene matches: 10. This clone occurred once. Its cognate antigen is unknown. This table comes from immunoSEQ multiplex PCR, and its TCRdb copy is limited to in-frame clones, with some not included. The sample records about 120,000 clones, 75% to 90% being singletons. The chain combines TRBV11-2 with TRBJ2-3; 12 nucleotides align to TRBD2. This clonotype originated in an adult in good health. The specimen was peripheral blood, collected on day 0 of AZD1222 vaccination. DNA for the CDR3: TGTGCCAGCAGCTTAGGGGTCCTAGCGGGGGGGCCGGGAGATACGCAGTATTTT. Protein: CASSLGVLAGGPGDTQYF.